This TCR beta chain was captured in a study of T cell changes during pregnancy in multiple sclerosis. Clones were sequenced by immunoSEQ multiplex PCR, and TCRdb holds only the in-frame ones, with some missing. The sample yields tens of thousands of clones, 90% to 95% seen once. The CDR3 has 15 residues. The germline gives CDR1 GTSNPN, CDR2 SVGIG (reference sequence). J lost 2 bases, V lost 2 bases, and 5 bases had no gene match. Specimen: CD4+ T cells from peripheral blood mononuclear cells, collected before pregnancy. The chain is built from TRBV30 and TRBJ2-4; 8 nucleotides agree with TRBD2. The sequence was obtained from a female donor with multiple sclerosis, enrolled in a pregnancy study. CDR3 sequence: CAWSLTSGPKNIQYF. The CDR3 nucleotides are TGTGCCTGGAGTCTCACTAGCGGACCCAAAAACATTCAGTACTTC.